The 5 T cell receptor beta chains presented below share a single source sample, sequenced in a study of T-cell reconstitution after alpha-beta-depleted transplantation in children (dated by TCRdb to the mid-2010s). The library was produced with PCR. Sequencing was carried out with an Illumina HiSeq 2500. TCR libraries were prepared with molecular barcoding, using unique molecular identifiers to normalize TCRbeta repertoire quantification. TCRdb cleaned the public reads at Q25 with fastp, built clones with MiXCR and kept in-frame beta chains. Records with the same CDR3 protein are collapsed into one entry carrying the most frequent genes and DNA. For this sample the table gives some 640,000 distinct CDR3 sequences, of which 15% to 20% were detected only once. The biggest ten clones account for approximately 1% of the sample. Specimen: PBMCs from the stem cell graft donor, collected from the stem cell graft. The receptors here all came from a human donor who donated a stem cell graft to a child with acute myeloid leukemia.

This clonotype was detected only a few times. The chain carries TRBV11-2 and TRBJ2-7; D ambiguous. CDR1 is SGHAT, CDR2 FQNNGV, per germline. Trimming pared 5 bases from V and 6 bases from J, leaving 14 bases between. The CDR3 is made up of 13 amino acids. The CDR3 bases are TGTGCCAGCAGCCCCGGAGTGGTAGGCGAGCAGTACGTC. Amino acids: CASSPGVVGEQYV.

This clonotype was seen at least ten times. V gene TRBV12-3 or TRBV12-4 combines with J gene TRBJ2-1, with a weak D call TRBD1 (5 bases). The V and J ends lost 7 bases and 5 bases respectively, with 18 bases between them. This CDR3 contains 15 residues. The CDR3 region is CASIQTALHNNEQFF. For the CDR3, the DNA is TGTGCCAGCATCCAGACAGCCCTCCATAACAATGAGCAGTTCTTC.

In its sample, this clonotype was seen many times. The chain uses TRBV7-2 and TRBJ1-4; 11 nucleotides match TRBD1. V shed 6 bases and J 12 bases; nucleotides not matched to a gene: 9. In germline, CDR1 is SGHTA, CDR2 FQGNSA. This CDR3 contains 14 residues. CDR3 DNA: TGTGCCAGCAGGGAAGCCGGGACAGGGGGGGAACTGTTTTTT. This encodes CASREAGTGGELFF.

This clonotype showed up many times. V and J are TRBV27 and TRBJ2-7; 8 bases agree with TRBD1. CDR3 length: 16 amino acids. From germline, CDR1 is MNHEY and CDR2 SMNVEV (reference sequence). With 2 bases clipped from V and 2 bases from J, the junction kept 8 bases outside the gene matches. DNA for the CDR3: TGTGCCAGCAGTTTAGACAGGGGCCACTACCCCTACGAGCAGTACTTC. It yields the protein CASSLDRGHYPYEQYF.

This clonotype has more than one count but fewer than ten. The chain combines TRBV4-3 with TRBJ1-4, with unresolved D. V was clipped by 1 base and J by 8 bases, with 17 bases between them. CDR3 length: 16 residues. Per the germline V gene, CDR1 is LGHNA and CDR2 is YSLEER. CDR3 in amino acids: CASSQATYGAEEKLFF. DNA of the CDR3: TGCGCCAGCAGCCAAGCCACGTACGGAGCGGAGGAAAAACTGTTTTTT.